This T cell receptor (beta chain) was found in a study of blood T cell repertoires in COVID-19. Study background: PBMCs, B-cell-depleted T cells, or T cells provided the cDNA or gDNA that made up the material.

As originally analysed: The assay estimated nucleated cells by amplifying reference gene primers. Data came from immunoSEQ multiplex PCR; TCRdb stores just in-frame clones and leaves some out. That table furnishes V, J and clone size, whereas the DNA furnished D and trimming. This table has hundreds of thousands of clones, 80% to 90% appearing once. This CDR3 spans 18 amino acids. Per germline, CDR1 SGDLS and CDR2 YYNGEE. V lost 3 bases to trimming and J lost 2 bases; unmatched junction nucleotides: 13. Living in under 30 US areas, the participants were between roughly 18 and 89 years of age. Before being deemed recovered, Cohort 3 donors had two negative PCRs, clearance, or symptom resolution.

This TCR was recovered from a man aged 25-40 years who had recovered from COVID-19. This chain connects TRBV9 to TRBJ2-2; TRBD1 aligns across 7 bases. Material: PBMCs or T cells enriched from blood (not recorded which). As DNA, the CDR3 is TGTGCCAGCAGCGCCCCGCTGGGACAGACACCCAACACCGGGGAGCTGTTTTTT. Translating gives CASSAPLGQTPNTGELFF.